Sequencing of this T cell receptor (beta chain) was carried out in a study of blood T cell repertoires in COVID-19. The wider study: The United States, Italy and Spain were the sources of the acute and convalescent COVID-19 samples. PBMCs, B-cell-depleted T cells, or T cells provided the cDNA or gDNA that made up the material.

V lost 1 base to trimming and J lost 3 bases; unmatched junction nucleotides: 4. CDR3 length: 16 amino acids. Germline-derived CDR1 and CDR2 are LGHNA and YSLEER. In the original analysis: The authors estimated nucleated cell counts from reference gene primer amplification. Assay: immunoSEQ multiplex PCR; the TCRdb copy retains only in-frame clones and omits some. V and J calls and clone size are those listed in that table; D and trimming were worked out from the DNA. The data contain about 250,000 clones, around nine tenths of them seen just once; the ten biggest clones take up roughly 3%. The sequencing input was peripheral blood. The sequence derives from a man between 18 and 29 years old with active or convalescent COVID-19. V and J are TRBV4-3 and TRBJ2-3; 10 nucleotides align to TRBD2. CDR3 DNA sequence: TGCGCCAGCAGCCAAGGCCTAGCGGGGGTAACAGATACGCAGTATTTT. It is translated as CASSQGLAGVTDTQYF.